This TCR beta chain was captured in a study of OX40 agonist ivuxolimab in advanced cancers. Background on the study: Patients were infused with ivuxolimab every 2 weeks at 0.01 to 10 mg/kg. Dose-escalation patients had hepatocellular carcinoma, melanoma, renal cell or head and neck cancer.

Concerning this clone itself: Its target is unknown.

Method: immunoSEQ multiplex PCR; TCRdb's copy keeps in-frame clones and lacks some. The table has about 96,000 clones, roughly 87% seen once; the top ten hold 1.5% to 2%. Germline values: CDR1 SGHAT, CDR2 FQNNGV. This CDR3 is built from 16 residues. J gave up 5 bases and V 1 base, and 8 bases lay outside the gene matches. Study conclusions and caveats: On average, CD8+ T cells showed a greater number of expanded clones than CD4+. Doses of 0.1 to 3.0 mg/kg were accompanied by clonal expansion of CD4+ and CD8+ blood T cells by week 6.

This specimen consisted of CD4+ or CD8+ T cells sorted from blood, obtained in a trial of the OX40 agonist ivuxolimab. The clonotype comes from an adult with an advanced solid tumor such as melanoma, head and neck, liver or kidney cancer. The rearrangement uses TRBV11-2 and TRBJ2-5, with TRBD2 matching over 9 bases. The CDR3 spells CASSLGAGGPSETQYF. CDR3 sequence (DNA): TGTGCCAGCAGCTTAGGGGCGGGAGGGCCGAGCGAGACCCAGTACTTC. Based on the CDR3 plus reference TRBV11-2 and TRBJ2-5, the full variable domain is EAGVAQSPRYKIIEKRQSVAFWCNPISGHATLYWYQQILGQGPKLLIQFQNNGVVDDSQLPKDRFSAERLKGVDSTLKIQPAKLEDSAVYLCASSLGAGGPSETQYFGPGTRLLVL.